These 17 T cell receptor beta chains came from one sample sequenced in a study of T cell clonality in common variable immunodeficiency. Study-wide results and caveats: Common variable immunodeficiency TCR beta sequences reportedly had fewer deletions and N-nucleotide insertions.

Their cognate antigens are unknown. Some clones are missing from TCRdb's copy, which holds only in-frame ones; the method was immunoSEQ multiplex PCR. This sample has approximately 12,000 clones, each found more than once. The specimen was peripheral blood mononuclear cells. The receptors shown here come from a human donor with common variable immunodeficiency.

In regard to this clone: The missing CDR3 end, 3 residues past where the read stops, is filled in from the germline J gene. The chain has TRBV7-3 and TRBJ1-1; 10 nucleotides line up with TRBD1. This CDR3 has 15 residues. The germline CDR1 and CDR2 sequences are SGHTA and FQGTGA. J was trimmed by 7 bases and V by 4 bases; bases with no gene match: 9. The CDR3 DNA, read in part, is TGTGCCAGCAGCTCGGACCCCGGACAGGGGGGTGAA. This sequence encodes CASSSDPGQGGE. Given in full, the CDR3 is CASSSDPGQGGEAFF.

This clone was recorded a few times. The CDR3 sequence is CASSPTSTDTQYF. The sequenced part of the CDR3 DNA is TGCGCCAGCAGCCCAACTAGCACAGATACG. The rearrangement uses TRBV5-1 and TRBJ2-3, with D uncertain. The CDR3 end lies 3 residues beyond the end of the read and is filled in from the germline J gene. The CDR3 contains 13 residues. Trimming left V 4 bases short and J 0 bases short, with 6 bases between. From germline, CDR1 is SGHRS and CDR2 YFSETQ.

This clone was recorded a few times. From the germline J gene comes the end of the CDR3, since the read stops 3 residues before it. The chain recombines TRBV30 with TRBJ2-7; maybe TRBD1 (6 bases). V dropped 0 bases and J dropped 6 bases, with 18 bases sitting between them. The CDR3 covers 15 residues. Germline CDR1 reads GTSNPN; CDR2 reads SVGIG (reference sequence). CDR3 sequence: CAWSVGAGGRREQYF. The part of the CDR3 DNA that was read is TGTGCCTGGAGTGTGGGGGCAGGTGGCCGACGCGAG.

Details on this clone: The read finishes 3 residues shy of the CDR3 end, and the germline J gene is used to complete it. The rearrangement links TRBV2 to TRBJ1-2; 8 bases line up with TRBD1. Germline CDR1 and CDR2: SNHLY and FYNNEI. V shed 6 bases, J shed 2 bases, and the junction held 5 bases outside the gene matches. The CDR3 is made up of 14 amino acids. Here the CDR3 reads CASRTGADNYGYTF. The sequenced CDR3 bases are TGTGCCAGCAGGACAGGGGCGGACAACTATGGC.

CDR3 DNA (partial): TGTGCCAGCGCCGGGGGTAGGACTAGCGGGGCTCACGAG. Translation: CASAGGRTSGAHE. The entire CDR3 protein reads CASAGGRTSGAHEQYF. The chain is built from TRBV2 and TRBJ2-7; 12 nucleotides line up with TRBD2. Read coverage stops 3 residues before the CDR3 terminus; the germline J gene supplies the remainder. The CDR3 spans 16 residues. Per the germline V gene, CDR1 is SNHLY and CDR2 is FYNNEI. The V gene end was trimmed by 8 bases and the J gene end by 5 bases; junction bases not matched to a gene: 13.

A note on this clone: The sequenced fragment ends 3 residues before the CDR3 boundary, so the rest is inferred from the germline J gene. This sequence joins TRBV30 and TRBJ2-5, with 8 bases that match TRBD1. Trimming cost V 8 bases and J 4 bases; bases outside gene matches: 3. Germline V gene sequence: CDR1 GTSNPN, CDR2 SVGIG (reference sequence). This CDR3 is 11 amino acids long. CDR3 in amino acids: CAVDRAETQYF. Incomplete CDR3 DNA: TGTGCCGTGGACAGGGCAGAGACC. The whole variable domain, filled in from reference TRBV30 and TRBJ2-5, reads SQTIHQWPATLVQPVGSPLSLECTVEGTSNPNLYWYRQAAGRGLQLLFYSVGIGQISSEVPQNLSASRPQDRQFILSSKKLLLSDSGFYLCAVDRAETQYFGPGTRLLVL.

This clone came up a few times. The missing CDR3 end, 3 residues past where the read stops, is filled in from the germline J gene. This chain joins TRBV30 and TRBJ1-5; no definite D call. Germline V gene sequence: CDR1 GTSNPN, CDR2 SVGIG (reference sequence). V was clipped by 0 bases and J by 5 bases, with 11 bases between them. This CDR3 comprises 14 residues. The CDR3 bases that were read are TGTGCCTGGAGTGTAGGTGAGGCCGATCAGCCC. Amino acid sequence: CAWSVGEADQP. The CDR3 in its entirety is CAWSVGEADQPQHF.

This clone is medium-sized. The read gets to within 3 residues of the CDR3 end, and the germline J gene fills in the rest. The rearrangement joins TRBV10-1 to TRBJ2-3; D may be TRBD2 (6 bases). The germline gives CDR1 WNHNN, CDR2 SYGVQD (reference sequence). Trimming removed 8 bases from V and 2 bases from J, with 11 bases in between. The CDR3 has 13 residues. The sequenced part of the CDR3 DNA is TGCGCCAGCGGACGGGACTCCACAGATACG. Amino acids: CASGRDSTDT. The full CDR3 reads CASGRDSTDTQYF.

This clone was detected only a few times. The CDR3 extends 3 residues past the end of the read, so its final part is completed from the germline J gene. The chain carries TRBV18 and TRBJ1-1, with D tentatively TRBD1 (6 bases). Trimming shortened V by 2 bases and J by 4 bases, and 11 bases separated the two germline ends. Germline V gene data show CDR1 as KGHSH and CDR2 as LQKENI. The CDR3 consists of 14 residues. CDR3 in amino acids: CASSPMGASTEAFF. CDR3 DNA, as far as it was read: TGTGCCAGCTCACCAATGGGGGCGAGCACTGAA.

By share of the sample, this clone is medium-sized (0.01 to 0.1%). The read ends 3 residues early relative to the CDR3; the germline J gene fills the gap. The rearrangement joins TRBV14 to TRBJ1-4; 9 bases align to TRBD1. With 4 bases clipped from V and 7 bases from J, the junction kept 4 bases outside the gene matches. CDR1 and CDR2 from the germline V gene are SGHDN and FVKESK. The CDR3 totals 14 residues. The CDR3 sequence: CASSLGQGGEKLFF. The sequenced part of the CDR3 DNA is TGTGCCAGCAGCCTGGGACAGGGCGGTGAAAAA.

With regard to this clone: One junction end disagrees with the germline gene, perhaps due to a read error. The missing CDR3 end, 3 residues past where the read stops, is filled in from the germline J gene. V is TRBV7-9 and J is TRBJ1-2; 7 bases map to TRBD1. Per the germline V gene, CDR1 is SEHNR and CDR2 is FQNEAQ (reference sequence). CDR3 size: 12 residues. The part of the CDR3 DNA that was read is TGTTCCAGCAGCCCCCAGGGGGATGGC. Residues: CSSSPQGDG. The CDR3 in full is CSSSPQGDGYTF.

In this sample, this clone turned up a few times. The CDR3 goes on 3 residues after the read ends, and that part is filled in from the germline J gene. This sequence joins TRBV18 and TRBJ1-1; 10 bases agree with TRBD1. CDR3 length: 13 residues. V gave up 8 bases and J gave up 1 base; unmatched junction bases: 1. Germline CDR1 is KGHSH and CDR2 is LQKENI. CDR3 residues: CASGQGGNTEAFF. The covered CDR3 bases are TGTGCCAGCGGACAGGGGGGGAACACTGAA.

Comment on this clone: The read falls 3 residues short of the CDR3 end, and the missing part is taken from the germline J gene. The rearrangement uses TRBV19 and TRBJ1-5, with a tentative D call TRBD1 (5 bases). The CDR3 has 16 residues. Trimming pared 6 bases from V and 1 base from J, leaving 16 bases between. Germline values: CDR1 LNHDA, CDR2 SQIVND (reference sequence). CDR3 DNA (partial): TGTGCCAGTAGCCCCGGTGGGGGGATAAGCAATCAGCCC. It is translated as CASSPGGGISNQP. From start to end, the CDR3 is CASSPGGGISNQPQHF. The full variable domain, completed using reference TRBV19 and TRBJ1-5, is DGGITQSPKYLFRKEGQNVTLSCEQNLNHDAMYWYRQDPGQGLRLIYYSQIVNDFQKGDIAEGYSVSREKKESFPLTVTSAQKNPTAFYLCASSPGGGISNQPQHFGDGTRLSIL.

This clone was counted only a few times. The missing CDR3 end, 3 residues past where the read stops, is filled in from the germline J gene. The gene calls are TRBV20-1 and TRBJ2-1; perhaps TRBD2 as D (6 bases). The germline V gene encodes CDR1 DFQATT and CDR2 SNEGSKA (reference sequence). The CDR3 is made up of 15 amino acids. V lost 6 bases, J lost 3 bases, and 18 bases lay in between. The DNA read from the CDR3 is TGCAGTGCAGAGCGGGCCTCGATGTACTACAATGAG. Protein: CSAERASMYYNE. The full-length CDR3 reads as CSAERASMYYNEQFF.

This clone was counted between two and nine times. The read terminates 3 residues before the CDR3 end, so the remaining end is supplied by the germline J gene. The rearrangement links TRBV6-1 to TRBJ1-4; 7 bases are shared with TRBD1. Unmatched junction bases numbered 7, after V lost 4 bases and J lost 5 bases. Germline assignment: CDR1 MNHNS and CDR2 SASEGT. The CDR3 contains 15 residues. The sequenced CDR3 bases are TGTGCCAGCAGTGCCACCAGGGGGTTGAATGAAAAA. This translates into CASSATRGLNEK. The CDR3 as a whole reads CASSATRGLNEKLFF.

As for this clone: The read terminates 3 residues before the CDR3 end, so the remaining end is supplied by the germline J gene. This sequence joins TRBV18 and TRBJ2-5; the D is unclear. The CDR3 extends over 16 amino acids. From germline, CDR1 is KGHSH and CDR2 LQKENI. V was shortened by 0 bases and J by 2 bases, with 13 bases between the two germline ends. The CDR3 region is CASSPPVQAIQETQYF. The DNA read from the CDR3 is TGTGCCAGCTCACCACCGGTTCAAGCCATACAAGAGACC.

A word on this clone: Coverage ceases 3 residues before the CDR3 finishes, and the germline J gene fills in the end. V is TRBV19 and J is TRBJ2-2; D may be TRBD1 (5 bases). Trimming removed 0 bases from V and 4 bases from J, with 12 bases in between. The CDR3 is 16 residues long. Per germline, CDR1 LNHDA and CDR2 SQIVND (reference sequence). The sequenced part of the CDR3 DNA is TGTGCCAGTAGTATAGATCGGCAGGGTGGCACCGGGGAG. Translated, it gives CASSIDRQGGTGE. The CDR3 in full is CASSIDRQGGTGELFF. Filled out from reference TRBV19 and TRBJ2-2, the complete variable domain reads DGGITQSPKYLFRKEGQNVTLSCEQNLNHDAMYWYRQDPGQGLRLIYYSQIVNDFQKGDIAEGYSVSREKKESFPLTVTSAQKNPTAFYLCASSIDRQGGTGELFFGEGSRLTVL.